This is a list of T cell receptor beta chains from one sample in a study of blood T cells in healthy people across ages. TCRdb analysed the 5' RACE reads with MiXCR anew, one entry per CDR3 protein. The data hold about 800,000 distinct CDR3 sequences, with about 25% observed a single time. These data were also reused for a study on T cells of mothers and their children.

The sequencing sample was made of blood. The receptor set was obtained from a boy under 18 in good health. CDR3s include the opening cysteine and the closing phenylalanine or tryptophan. A D gene is named only where the DNA matches it firmly. Clone sizes are given selectively: once, few, many, or a class where the clone is expanded.

size,J,V,D,CDR3,DNA
-,TRBJ2-7,TRBV5-6,TRBD2,CASSLTSVYEQYF,TGTGCCAGCAGCTTGACTAGCGTCTACGAGCAGTACTTC
few,TRBJ1-4,TRBV6-5,-,CASSYGQLREKLFF,TGTGCCAGCAGTTACGGACAGCTTAGGGAAAAACTGTTTTTT
few,TRBJ1-6,TRBV15,-,CATSREAGYNSPLHF,TGTGCCACCAGCAGAGAAGCAGGGTATAATTCACCCCTCCACTTT
few,TRBJ1-1,TRBV20-1,-,CSARPGALIWAFF,TGCAGTGCTAGGCCCGGGGCTCTTATTTGGGCTTTCTTT
few,TRBJ2-1,TRBV7-9,-,CASSTRDLQYNEQFF,TGTGCCAGCAGCACCCGGGACTTGCAATACAATGAGCAGTTCTTC
few,TRBJ2-1,TRBV4-2,TRBD2,CASSRALAGGQNEQFF,TGTGCCAGCAGCCGGGCCTTAGCGGGGGGGCAAAATGAGCAGTTCTTC
-,TRBJ2-5,TRBV7-3,-,CASSVAGTQETQYF,TGTGCCAGCAGCGTGGCCGGGACCCAAGAGACCCAGTACTTC
few,TRBJ1-1,TRBV4-3,-,CASSQDGTVGETEAFF,TGCGCCAGCAGCCAAGATGGGACGGTCGGGGAGACTGAAGCTTTCTTT
few,TRBJ1-3,TRBV11-2,-,CASSLSSSNSGNTIYF,TGTGCCAGCAGCTTGTCCAGTTCTAACTCTGGAAACACCATATATTTT
-,TRBJ2-3,TRBV7-8,TRBD2,CASSLKTSGGTDTQYF,TGTGCCAGCAGCTTGAAGACTAGCGGGGGCACAGATACGCAGTATTTT
-,TRBJ2-1,TRBV12-3/TRBV12-4,-,CASSLKDSALPNEQFF,TGTGCCAGCAGCCTTAAGGACAGCGCGTTACCCAATGAGCAGTTCTTC
few,TRBJ2-1,TRBV12-5,TRBD2,CASGPSGGGRNEQFF,TGTGCTAGTGGTCCCTCGGGGGGGGGCAGGAATGAGCAGTTCTTC
many,TRBJ2-7,TRBV27,-,CASSLGALYEQYF,TGTGCTAGCAGCTTGGGAGCGCTCTACGAGCAGTACTTC
-,TRBJ2-3,TRBV7-9,TRBD2,CASSLDWSAGGDTQYF,TGTGCCAGCAGCTTAGATTGGTCAGCGGGGGGAGATACGCAGTATTTT
few,TRBJ2-1,TRBV9,TRBD2,CASSVVSGDYNEQFF,TGTGCCAGCAGCGTAGTTAGCGGGGATTACAATGAGCAGTTCTTC
few,TRBJ1-2,TRBV24-1,-,CATSVIQGGYGYTF,TGTGCCACCAGTGTCATACAGGGAGGCTATGGCTACACCTTC
few,TRBJ1-5,TRBV27,-,CASSLQVRQPQHF,TGTGCCAGCAGTTTACAGGTTCGACAGCCCCAGCATTTT
-,TRBJ2-3,TRBV7-3,-,CASSLIGGQVDTQYF,TGTGCCAGCAGCTTAATAGGGGGGCAGGTGGATACGCAGTATTTT
-,TRBJ2-3,TRBV28,TRBD2,CASTSPGSGRAGNTQYF,TGTGCCAGCACCTCGCCAGGGAGCGGGAGGGCCGGGAATACGCAGTATTTT
-,TRBJ1-1,TRBV7-2,-,CASSPRAPGTEAFF,TGTGCCAGCAGCCCAAGGGCCCCGGGGACTGAAGCTTTCTTT
-,TRBJ2-5,TRBV6-2/TRBV6-3,TRBD1,CASNPRTGLQETQYF,TGTGCCAGCAACCCGAGGACAGGTTTACAAGAGACCCAGTACTTC
-,TRBJ2-1,TRBV12-3/TRBV12-4,TRBD2,CASRFSLAGVTYNEQFF,TGTGCCAGCAGGTTCTCACTAGCGGGAGTTACCTACAATGAGCAGTTCTTC
-,TRBJ2-7,TRBV28,TRBD1,CASSVQGALRQQYF,TGTGCCAGCAGTGTCCAGGGGGCCCTTCGGCAGCAGTACTTC
many,TRBJ2-3,TRBV12-3/TRBV12-4,TRBD1,CASSLDSGTGAPDTQYF,TGTGCCAGCAGTTTAGATTCCGGGACAGGGGCCCCAGATACGCAGTATTTT
few,TRBJ2-1,TRBV11-1,TRBD1,CASSWRRGSYNEQFF,TGTGCCAGCAGCTGGCGCAGGGGGTCCTACAATGAGCAGTTCTTC
-,TRBJ2-2,TRBV28,TRBD2,CASSRTSGQNTGELFF,TGTGCCAGCAGTCGCACTAGCGGGCAAAACACCGGGGAGCTGTTTTTT
few,TRBJ2-7,TRBV4-1,-,CASSVGGEGYEQYF,TGCGCCAGCAGTGTTGGGGGAGAGGGGTACGAGCAGTACTTC
-,TRBJ1-5,TRBV20-1,-,CSAHRPSNQPQHF,TGCAGTGCTCATAGACCGAGCAATCAGCCCCAGCATTTT
few,TRBJ2-5,TRBV12-5,TRBD2,CASGLSTGGLGETQYF,TGTGCTAGTGGTTTGTCGACGGGAGGGCTTGGTGAGACCCAGTACTTC
many,TRBJ2-7,TRBV29-1,-,CSVDTGGGEQYF,TGCAGCGTTGATACGGGGGGCGGCGAGCAGTACTTC
few,TRBJ2-3,TRBV11-2,-,CASSLDRVLRTHF,TGTGCCAGCAGCTTAGATAGGGTTCTACGGACGCATTTT
-,TRBJ1-1,TRBV4-3,-,CASSQDWDGNTEAFF,TGCGCCAGCAGCCAAGATTGGGACGGGAACACTGAAGCTTTCTTT
few,TRBJ2-5,TRBV5-1,TRBD1,CAGSSWDSQETQYF,TGCGCCGGCAGCTCATGGGACAGCCAAGAGACCCAGTACTTC
-,TRBJ1-6,TRBV29-1,TRBD1,CSVAGQPNSPLHF,TGCAGCGTTGCGGGACAGCCCAATTCACCCCTCCACTTT
few,TRBJ1-6,TRBV20-1,TRBD1,CSAISDRDNSPLHF,TGCAGTGCTATCAGTGACAGGGATAATTCACCCCTCCACTTT
-,TRBJ1-1,TRBV28,-,CASSLGLGQDTEAFF,TGTGCCAGCAGTTTAGGTTTAGGTCAGGACACTGAAGCTTTCTTT
-,TRBJ1-2,TRBV12-3/TRBV12-4,-,CASSFRSGSPLGGYTF,TGTGCCAGCAGTTTTCGCTCGGGTTCCCCCCTGGGGGGCTACACCTTC
-,TRBJ2-1,TRBV20-1,TRBD1,CSARDSGTGDYNEQFF,TGCAGTGCTAGAGATTCGGGGACAGGAGACTACAATGAGCAGTTCTTC
-,TRBJ2-5,TRBV28,TRBD2,CASSVTSGMGEQYF,TGTGCCAGCAGTGTTACTAGCGGGATGGGGGAGCAGTACTTC
-,TRBJ1-1,TRBV20-1,-,CSASSYRANTEAFF,TGCAGTGCTAGCAGTTACAGGGCGAACACTGAAGCTTTCTTT
few,TRBJ1-4,TRBV28,-,CASSLVPILTNEKLFF,TGTGCCAGCAGTTTAGTTCCAATATTAACTAATGAAAAACTGTTTTTT